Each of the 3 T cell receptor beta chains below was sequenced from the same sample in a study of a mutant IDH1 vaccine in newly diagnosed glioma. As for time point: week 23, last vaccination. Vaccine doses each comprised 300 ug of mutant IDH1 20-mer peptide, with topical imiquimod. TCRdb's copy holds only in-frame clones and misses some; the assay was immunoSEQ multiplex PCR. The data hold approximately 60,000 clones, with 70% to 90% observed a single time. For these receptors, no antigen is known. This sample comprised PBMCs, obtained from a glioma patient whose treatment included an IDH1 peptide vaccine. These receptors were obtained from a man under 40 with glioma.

CDR3 DNA: TGTGCCAGCTCACCGGGACCGCCGGAGCAGTTCTTC. Protein: CASSPGPPEQFF. The genes are TRBV18 and TRBJ2-1; D is perhaps TRBD1 or TRBD2 (5 bases each). CDR3 length: 12 residues. Germline CDR1 and CDR2: KGHSH and LQKENI. The germline V and J ends were trimmed by 3 bases and 10 bases, with 10 bases remaining between them.

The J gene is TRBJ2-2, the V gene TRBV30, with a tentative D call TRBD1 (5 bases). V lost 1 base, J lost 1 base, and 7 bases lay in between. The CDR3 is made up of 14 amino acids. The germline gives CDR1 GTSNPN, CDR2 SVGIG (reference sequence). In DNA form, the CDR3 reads TGTGCCTGGAGTGGGGGCCTGAACACCGGGGAGCTGTTTTTT. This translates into CAWSGGLNTGELFF.

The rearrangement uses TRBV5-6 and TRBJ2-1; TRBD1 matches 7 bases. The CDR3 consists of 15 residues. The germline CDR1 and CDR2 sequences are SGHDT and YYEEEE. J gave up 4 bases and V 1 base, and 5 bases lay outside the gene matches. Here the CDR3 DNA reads TGTGCCAGCAGCTTGAATAGGGGGCGGTACAATGAGCAGTTCTTC. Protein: CASSLNRGRYNEQFF.